Each of the 21 T cell receptor beta chains below was sequenced from the same sample in a study of CD8 T cells in ankylosing spondylitis (dated by TCRdb to about 2017). Library construction relied on 5' RACE. Sequenced using an Illumina HiSeq 2500. TCRdb redid the processing of the public reads, applying fastp at Q25 and MiXCR, and retained in-frame beta chains. Rows matching on CDR3 protein sequence are summarized as one entry with the most common DNA and genes. Across this sample there are some 250,000 distinct CDR3 sequences, with roughly 10% seen only once. The ten most abundant clones make up less than 7% of the sample. Sequenced: blood, either unsorted or a sorted T cell fraction (not recorded which). The receptors shown here come from a male donor with ankylosing spondylitis or in good health (not recorded which).

This clonotype was seen many times. This chain links TRBV21-1 with TRBJ1-4; the table's TRBD1 call for D was not verified on the DNA. TRBV21-1 is designated a pseudogene. The CDR3 has 15 amino acids. CDR3 coding DNA: TGTGCCAGCAGCATCCTGGGCGGAACAGTAGAAAAACTGTTTTTT. Amino acids: CASSILGGTVEKLFF.

At least ten counts were recorded for this clonotype. CDR3 protein: CSVSGGGEQFF. The CDR3, as DNA: TGCAGCGTCTCAGGAGGGGGTGAGCAGTTCTTC. The chain joins TRBV29-1 to TRBJ2-1; D may match TRBD1 or TRBD2 (6 bases each). From germline, CDR1 is SQVTM and CDR2 ANQGSEA. The CDR3 contains 11 residues. V was trimmed by 6 bases and J by 9 bases, leaving 12 bases between them.

This clonotype was counted at least ten times. The CDR3 sequence is CASTFGWAAETQYF. CDR3 in DNA: TGCGCCAGCACGTTCGGTTGGGCAGCAGAGACCCAGTACTTC. The genes are TRBV5-1 and TRBJ2-5, with D unresolved. With 6 bases removed from V and 4 bases from J, the gap between germline ends came to 16 bases. CDR1 is SGHRS and CDR2 is YFSETQ in the germline V gene. The CDR3 has 14 residues.

This clonotype was seen at least ten times. The chain recombines TRBV5-5 with TRBJ2-3; D not resolved. The CDR3 length is 13 residues. Germline V gives CDR1 SGHKS, CDR2 YYEKEE (reference sequence). V lost 3 bases and J 6 bases, leaving 11 bases between the germline ends. In DNA, the CDR3 is TGTGCCAGCAGCTCCTACCGTACCGATACGCAGTATTTT. Translated, it gives CASSSYRTDTQYF.

This clonotype was picked up many times. V gene TRBV15 combines with J gene TRBJ1-3; D is uncertain. This CDR3 comprises 15 residues. Germline CDR1 is LNHNV and CDR2 is YYDKDF (reference sequence). The V end lost 0 bases, the J end lost 5 bases, and 11 bases lay between the germline ends. CDR3 residues: CATSRDLTDRNTIYF. CDR3 in DNA: TGTGCCACCAGCAGAGATTTAACAGACCGAAACACCATATATTTT.

This clonotype was observed many times. V and J are TRBV15 and TRBJ2-6; D is undetermined. CDR1 and CDR2 from the germline V gene are LNHNV and YYDKDF (reference sequence). V was clipped by 6 bases and J by 0 bases, with 12 bases between them. CDR3 length: 16 residues. In DNA form, the CDR3 reads TGTGCCACCAGTCCCGGAAGAGACTCTGGGGCCAACGTCCTGACTTTC. As protein: CATSPGRDSGANVLTF.

This chain uses TRBV3-1 with TRBJ2-5; 8 bases line up with TRBD2. V was pared by 0 bases and J by 7 bases, with 7 bases of the junction left unmatched. The CDR3 totals 15 residues. The germline V gene has CDR1 LGHDT and CDR2 YNNKEL (reference sequence). The CDR3 DNA follows: TGTGCCAGCAGCCAAGATATGAGCGGGGGTGGGACCCAGTACTTC. Translating gives CASSQDMSGGGTQYF.

This clonotype was recorded many times. The chain recombines TRBV5-1 with TRBJ2-3; 11 bases map to TRBD2. In germline, CDR1 is SGHRS, CDR2 YFSETQ. Germline trimming cut 4 bases from V and 0 bases from J; bases unmatched to any gene: 4. The length of the CDR3 is 16 residues. The CDR3 nucleotides read TGCGCCAGCAGCCCACGACTAGCGGGGAGCACAGATACGCAGTATTTT. Translated: CASSPRLAGSTDTQYF.

This clonotype was counted ten times or more. The rearrangement uses TRBV4-1 and TRBJ2-1; TRBD2 is a possible D gene (5 bases). Deletions cut 6 bases from V and 4 bases from J, with 16 bases between. CDR1 is MGHRA and CDR2 is YSYEKL in the germline V gene. CDR3 length: 15 amino acids. CDR3: CASSQDLLAYNEQFF. The CDR3 bases are TGCGCCAGCAGTCAGGACTTGCTTGCTTACAATGAGCAGTTCTTC.

This clonotype was picked up a small number of times. The chain couples TRBV5-1 to TRBJ1-1, with 9 positions matching TRBD1. Germline lookup yields CDR1 SGHRS and CDR2 YFSETQ. V lost 4 bases and J lost 6; bases outside the gene matches: 10. CDR3 length equals 15 residues. The CDR3 coding sequence is TGCGCCAGCAGCCAGGGGGGGACAGGGATTCCTGAAGCTTTCTTT. This gives the protein CASSQGGTGIPEAFF.

This clonotype has more than one count but fewer than ten. V usage is TRBV19 and J usage is TRBJ2-7, with TRBD1 matching 10 bases. V gave up 3 bases and J gave up 2 bases; unmatched junction bases: 10. CDR3 length: 17 residues. The V gene's germline CDR1 is LNHDA and CDR2 SQIVND (reference sequence). DNA for the CDR3: TGTGCCAGTAGTATGGCGATTTCCGGGACAGGGGCCTACGAGCAGTACTTC. It yields the protein CASSMAISGTGAYEQYF.

The V gene is TRBV2, the J gene TRBJ2-5; D is possibly TRBD1 (5 bases). CDR1 and CDR2 (germline): SNHLY, FYNNEI. V was clipped by 6 bases and J by 10 bases, with 27 bases between them. The CDR3 consists of 16 residues. CDR3 DNA sequence: TGTGCCAGCAGCGTCGACAGCTCAGTGTCATTTGGTGACCAGTACTTC. It codes for CASSVDSSVSFGDQYF.

This clonotype was recorded many times. V usage is TRBV5-6 and J usage is TRBJ2-7, with 8 positions matching TRBD2. From germline, CDR1 is SGHDT and CDR2 YYEEEE. With 4 bases clipped from V and 2 bases from J, the junction kept 8 bases outside the gene matches. The length of the CDR3 is 15 residues. DNA for the CDR3: TGTGCCAGCAGCGTTCGACTAGCGCTGACCTACGAGCAGTACTTC. This encodes CASSVRLALTYEQYF.

This clonotype was observed at least ten times. V usage is TRBV5-1 and J usage is TRBJ2-1; 7 nucleotides agree with TRBD1. This CDR3 spans 15 amino acids. V was pared by 0 bases and J by 2 bases, with 2 bases of the junction left unmatched. Germline V gene data show CDR1 as SGHRS and CDR2 as YFSETQ. CDR3 sequence: CASSLDRGPYNEQFF. For the CDR3, the DNA is TGCGCCAGCAGCTTGGACAGGGGCCCCTACAATGAGCAGTTCTTC. Full variable domain (remainder filled in from reference TRBV5-1 and TRBJ2-1): KAGVTQTPRYLIKTRGQQVTLSCSPISGHRSVSWYQQTPGQGLQFLFEYFSETQRNKGNFPGRFSGRQFSNSRSEMNVSTLELGDSALYLCASSLDRGPYNEQFFGPGTRLTVL.

Many counts were recorded for this clonotype. This CDR3 reads CSARGLEAYEQYF. CDR3 DNA: TGCAGTGCGAGGGGTCTCGAAGCCTACGAGCAGTACTTC. V and J are TRBV20-1 and TRBJ2-7, with D perhaps TRBD1 or TRBD2 (5 bases each). The CDR3 loop spans 13 amino acids. Looked up from germline, CDR1 is DFQATT and CDR2 is SNEGSKA (reference sequence). The V end was cut by 6 bases, the J end by 2 bases, with 14 bases between.

This clonotype was seen repeatedly, ten times or more. The chain is built from TRBV10-3 and TRBJ2-7; TRBD1 matches at 9 bases. CDR1 is ENHRY and CDR2 is SYGVKD in the germline V gene. The length of the CDR3 is 14 residues. V was clipped by 6 bases and J by 0 bases; unmatched bases: 3. The CDR3 sequence is CAIRGTGSSYEQYF. The DNA of the CDR3 is TGTGCCATCAGGGGGACAGGGAGCTCCTACGAGCAGTACTTC.

The chain couples TRBV7-2 to TRBJ1-4; tentatively, D is TRBD1 (6 bases). The CDR3 length is 14 residues. CDR1 is SGHTA, CDR2 FQGNSA, per germline. Deletions cut 5 bases from V and 8 bases from J, with 15 bases between. The CDR3 loop is CASSLRGGEEKLFF. The CDR3 nucleotides are TGTGCCAGCAGCCTCCGGGGGGGCGAGGAAAAACTGTTTTTT. Using reference TRBV7-2 and TRBJ1-4 for the parts outside the CDR3, the full variable domain is GAGVSQSPSNKVTEKGKDVELRCDPISGHTALYWYRQSLGQGLEFLIYFQGNSAPDKSGLPSDRFSAERTGGSVSTLTIQRTQQEDSAVYLCASSLRGGEEKLFFGSGTQLSVL.

The J gene is TRBJ2-3, the V gene TRBV5-1, with D perhaps matching TRBD2 (6 bases). Germline V CDR1 and CDR2: SGHRS, YFSETQ. The CDR3 covers 14 residues. V gave up 4 bases and J gave up 5 bases, with 14 bases separating them. DNA of the CDR3: TGCGCCAGCAGCACGGGACTCCTTGGAGATACGCAGTATTTT. Translating it yields CASSTGLLGDTQYF.

This clonotype appeared many times. This sequence joins TRBV12-3 or TRBV12-4 and TRBJ2-5; D unresolved. The CDR3 is 12 residues long. Trimming stripped 2 bases from V and 3 bases from J, with 4 bases between. CDR3 amino acids: CASSLREETQYF. The CDR3 bases are TGTGCCAGCAGTTTAAGGGAAGAGACCCAGTACTTC.

In its sample, this clonotype was seen many times. The V gene is TRBV6-1, the J gene TRBJ1-4; TRBD1 matches 8 bases. The CDR3 spans 14 residues. The germline V gene encodes CDR1 MNHNS and CDR2 SASEGT. V lost 5 bases, J lost 5 bases, and 4 bases stayed unmatched. The CDR3 spells CASSPGGLNEKLFF. In DNA, the CDR3 is TGTGCCAGCAGTCCAGGGGGCCTAAATGAAAAACTGTTTTTT.

This clonotype was counted ten times or more. The chain couples TRBV20-1 to TRBJ2-1; unclear D gene. CDR1 is DFQATT, CDR2 SNEGSKA, per germline (reference sequence). CDR3 length equals 11 residues. Between the trimmed V and J ends, which lost 3 bases and 5 bases, there was a span of 5 bases. The CDR3 is CSARYNNEQFF. Here the CDR3 DNA reads TGCAGTGCTAGGTACAACAATGAGCAGTTCTTC.